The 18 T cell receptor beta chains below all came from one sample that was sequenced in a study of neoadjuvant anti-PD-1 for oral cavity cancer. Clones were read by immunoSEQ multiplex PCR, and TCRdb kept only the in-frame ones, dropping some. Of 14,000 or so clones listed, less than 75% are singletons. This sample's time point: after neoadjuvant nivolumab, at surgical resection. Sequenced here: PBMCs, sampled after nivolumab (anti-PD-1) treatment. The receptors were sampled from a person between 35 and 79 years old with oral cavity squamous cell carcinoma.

CDR3: CTKSTGAYEQYF. In DNA form, the CDR3 reads TGCACCAAGAGCACAGGGGCCTACGAGCAGTACTTC. This chain connects TRBV1 to TRBJ2-7; no DNA check was done on the table's D call, TRBD1. TRBV1 is a documented pseudogene. The CDR3 loop spans 12 amino acids.

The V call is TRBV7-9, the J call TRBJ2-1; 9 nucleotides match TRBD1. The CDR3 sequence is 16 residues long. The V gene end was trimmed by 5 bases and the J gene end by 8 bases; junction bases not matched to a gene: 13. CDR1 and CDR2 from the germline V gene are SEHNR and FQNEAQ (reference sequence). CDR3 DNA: TGTGCCAGCAGCGGACCCGGGACAGGGTATGGCGATGAGCAGTTCTTC. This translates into CASSGPGTGYGDEQFF.

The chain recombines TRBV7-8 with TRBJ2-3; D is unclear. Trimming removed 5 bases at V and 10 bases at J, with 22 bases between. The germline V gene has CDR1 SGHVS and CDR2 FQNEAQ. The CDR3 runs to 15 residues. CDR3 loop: CASSVRLFSEEPQYF. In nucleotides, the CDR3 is TGTGCCAGCAGCGTAAGACTCTTTTCGGAAGAGCCGCAGTATTTT.

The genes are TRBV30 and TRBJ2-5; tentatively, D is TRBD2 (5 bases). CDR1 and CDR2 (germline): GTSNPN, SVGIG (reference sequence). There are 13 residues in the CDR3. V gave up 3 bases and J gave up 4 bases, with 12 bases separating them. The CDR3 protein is CAWRRLAVETQYF. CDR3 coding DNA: TGTGCCTGGAGAAGGCTAGCTGTAGAGACCCAGTACTTC.

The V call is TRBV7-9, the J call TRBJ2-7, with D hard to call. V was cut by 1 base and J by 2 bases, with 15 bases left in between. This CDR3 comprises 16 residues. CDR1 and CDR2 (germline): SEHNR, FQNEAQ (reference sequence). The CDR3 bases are TGTGCCAGCAGCTTAGGTTCCGACGGACGGACCTACGAGCAGTACTTC. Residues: CASSLGSDGRTYEQYF.

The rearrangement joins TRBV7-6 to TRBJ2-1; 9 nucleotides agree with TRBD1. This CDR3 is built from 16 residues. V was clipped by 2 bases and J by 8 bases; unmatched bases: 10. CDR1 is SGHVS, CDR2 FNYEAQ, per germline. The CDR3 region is CASSLRSGQGIDEQFF. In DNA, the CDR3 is TGTGCCAGCAGCTTACGGTCTGGACAGGGGATCGATGAGCAGTTCTTC.

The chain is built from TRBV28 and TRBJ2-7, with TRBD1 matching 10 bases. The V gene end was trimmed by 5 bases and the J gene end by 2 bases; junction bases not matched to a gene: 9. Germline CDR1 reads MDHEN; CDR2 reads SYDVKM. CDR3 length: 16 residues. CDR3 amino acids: CASSGTGTGAPYEQYF. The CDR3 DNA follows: TGTGCCAGCAGTGGGACCGGGACAGGGGCCCCCTACGAGCAGTACTTC.

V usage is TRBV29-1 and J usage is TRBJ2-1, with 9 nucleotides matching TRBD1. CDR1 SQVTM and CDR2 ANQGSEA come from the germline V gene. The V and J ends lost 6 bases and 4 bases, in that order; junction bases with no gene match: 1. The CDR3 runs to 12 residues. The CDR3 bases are TGCAGCGTGGACAGGGGTTACAATGAGCAGTTCTTC. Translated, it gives CSVDRGYNEQFF.

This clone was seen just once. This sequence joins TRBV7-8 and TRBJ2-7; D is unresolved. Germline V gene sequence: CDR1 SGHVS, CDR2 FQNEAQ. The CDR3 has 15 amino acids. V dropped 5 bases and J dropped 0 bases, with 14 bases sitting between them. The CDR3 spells CASSPRRQSSYEQYF. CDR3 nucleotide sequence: TGTGCCAGCAGCCCTAGGCGCCAGAGCTCCTACGAGCAGTACTTC. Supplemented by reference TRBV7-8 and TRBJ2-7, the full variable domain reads GAGVSQSPRYKVAKRGQDVALRCDPISGHVSLFWYQQALGQGPEFLTYFQNEAQLDKSGLPSDRFFAERPEGSVSTLKIQRTQQEDSAVYLCASSPRRQSSYEQYFGPGTRLTVT.

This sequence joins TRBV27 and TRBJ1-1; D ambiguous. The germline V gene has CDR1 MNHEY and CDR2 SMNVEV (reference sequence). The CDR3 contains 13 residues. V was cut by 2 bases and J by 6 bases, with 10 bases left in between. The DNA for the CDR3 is TGTGCCAGCAGTTTAAGAGGGTCCCCTGAAGCTTTCTTT. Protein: CASSLRGSPEAFF.

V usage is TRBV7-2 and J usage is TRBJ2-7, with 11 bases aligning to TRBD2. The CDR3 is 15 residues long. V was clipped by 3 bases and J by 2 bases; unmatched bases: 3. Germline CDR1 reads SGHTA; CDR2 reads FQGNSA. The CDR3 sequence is CASSFTSGGTYEQYF. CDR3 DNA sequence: TGTGCCAGCAGCTTTACTAGCGGGGGAACCTACGAGCAGTACTTC. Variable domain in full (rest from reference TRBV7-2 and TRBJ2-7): GAGVSQSPSNKVTEKGKDVELRCDPISGHTALYWYRQSLGQGLEFLIYFQGNSAPDKSGLPSDRFSAERTGGSVSTLTIQRTQQEDSAVYLCASSFTSGGTYEQYFGPGTRLTVT.

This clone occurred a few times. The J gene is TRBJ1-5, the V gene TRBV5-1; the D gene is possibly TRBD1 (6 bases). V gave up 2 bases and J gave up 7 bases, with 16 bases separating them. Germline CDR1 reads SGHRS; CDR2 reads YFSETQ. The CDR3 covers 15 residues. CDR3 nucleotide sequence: TGCGCCAGCAGCTTCTACGGGGGCCGGGAACAGCCCCAGCATTTT. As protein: CASSFYGGREQPQHF.

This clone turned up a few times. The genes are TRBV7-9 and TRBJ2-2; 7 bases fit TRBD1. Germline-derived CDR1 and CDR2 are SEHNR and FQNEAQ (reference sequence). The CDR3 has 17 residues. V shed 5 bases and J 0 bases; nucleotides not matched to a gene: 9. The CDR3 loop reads CASSQQRGQSNTGELFF. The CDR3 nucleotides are TGTGCCAGCAGCCAACAACGGGGACAGTCGAACACCGGGGAGCTGTTTTTT.

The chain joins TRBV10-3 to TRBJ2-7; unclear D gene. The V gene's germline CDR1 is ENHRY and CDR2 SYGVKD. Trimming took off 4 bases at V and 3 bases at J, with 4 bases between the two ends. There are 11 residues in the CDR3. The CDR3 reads CAISGDYEQYF. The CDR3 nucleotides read TGTGCCATCAGTGGGGACTACGAGCAGTACTTC.

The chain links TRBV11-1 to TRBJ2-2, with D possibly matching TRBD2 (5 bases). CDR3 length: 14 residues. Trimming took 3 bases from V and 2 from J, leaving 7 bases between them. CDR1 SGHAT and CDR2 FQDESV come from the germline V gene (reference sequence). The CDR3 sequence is CASSFLANTGELFF. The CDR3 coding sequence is TGTGCCAGCAGCTTCCTAGCAAACACCGGGGAGCTGTTTTTT.

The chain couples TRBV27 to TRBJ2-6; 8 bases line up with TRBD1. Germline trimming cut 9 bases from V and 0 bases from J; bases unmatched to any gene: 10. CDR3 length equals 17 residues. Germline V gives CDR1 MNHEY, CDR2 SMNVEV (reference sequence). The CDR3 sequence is CASRQDRDFSGANVLTF. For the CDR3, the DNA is TGTGCCAGTAGACAGGACAGGGACTTCTCTGGGGCCAACGTCCTGACTTTC.

The CDR3 here is CASSYSSRGANEKLFF. The DNA for the CDR3 is TGTGCCAGCAGTTACTCGAGTCGCGGGGCTAATGAAAAACTGTTTTTT. The V and J genes are TRBV6-6 and TRBJ1-4; D is undetermined. The CDR3 loop spans 16 amino acids. Germline V gene sequence: CDR1 MNHNY, CDR2 SVGAGI (reference sequence). Trimming removed 0 bases at V and 3 bases at J, with 11 bases between.

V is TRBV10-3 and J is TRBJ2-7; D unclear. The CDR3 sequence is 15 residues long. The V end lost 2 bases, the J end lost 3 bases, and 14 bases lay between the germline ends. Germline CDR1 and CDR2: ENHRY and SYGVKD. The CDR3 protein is CAISEGGRSSYEQYF. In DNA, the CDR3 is TGTGCCATCAGTGAGGGTGGCAGGTCCAGCTACGAGCAGTACTTC.